The 11 T cell receptor beta chains reported below all come from one sample, sequenced in a study of T cells in Graves' hyperthyroidism and ophthalmopathy. RNA transcripts yielded amplified TCR beta CDR3 regions. During a first-round RT-PCR of the TCR CDR3, the HTBI primer set was used. TCRdb redid the calling of the multiplex PCR reads with MiXCR, one entry per CDR3 protein. The table includes approximately 870,000 distinct CDR3 sequences, around 39% detected once. The source material was blood. Receptor source: a man younger than 35 with Graves' hyperthyroidism.

This clonotype was seen only a few times. Written as DNA, the CDR3 is TGTGCCAGCAGGGAAGTGGACGAGAACGAGCAGTACTTC. Its protein product is CASREVDENEQYF. The V gene is TRBV6-6, the J gene TRBJ2-7; D gene uncertain. The CDR3 is 13 residues long. V was cut by 6 bases and J by 5 bases, with 14 bases left in between. From germline, CDR1 is MNHNY and CDR2 SVGAGI (reference sequence).

The chain joins TRBV12-3 or TRBV12-4 to TRBJ2-5; either TRBD1 or TRBD2 may fit D (7 bases each). CDR3 length equals 13 residues. The CDR3 is CACPGGGRGCQYF. DNA for the CDR3: TGTGCTTGTCCGGGCGGGGGCAGGGGGTGCCAGTACTTC.

This clonotype turned up a few times. V usage is TRBV5-1 and J usage is TRBJ1-2, with D possibly being TRBD1 (5 bases). Between the trimmed V and J ends, which lost 4 bases and 2 bases, there was a span of 18 bases. CDR1 is SGHRS, CDR2 YFSETQ, per germline. This CDR3 comprises 16 residues. The CDR3 DNA reads TGCGCCAGCAGCCAGGGACCCGGGAATGGAAACTATGGCTACACCTTC. Encoded protein: CASSQGPGNGNYGYTF.

A single count supports this clonotype. The junction departs from germline at one end; a sequencing error may be responsible. V is TRBV7-2 and J is TRBJ2-6; possibly TRBD1 for D (5 bases). The CDR3 is made up of 18 amino acids. The germline CDR1 and CDR2 sequences are SGHTA and FQGNSA. CDR3 nucleotides: TGTGCCAGCAGCTTAGCGCTAAGAGGCTCCTTTGGGGCTAACGTCCTGACTTTC. It specifies CASSLALRGSFGANVLTF.

The V and J genes are TRBV7-9 and TRBJ2-2, with a weak D call TRBD2 (6 bases). The V gene's germline CDR1 is SEHNR and CDR2 FQNEAQ (reference sequence). This CDR3 has 14 amino acids. Deletions cut 5 bases from V and 6 bases from J, with 13 bases between. The CDR3: CASSPAGRPGELFF. The CDR3 DNA is TGTGCCAGCAGCCCGGCAGGGAGGCCCGGGGAGCTGTTTTTT.

Comment on this clonotype: A much larger clone lies a single base off, so this may be a read error. Here the CDR3 reads CSVSDRLRGEAFF. As DNA, the CDR3 is TGCAGTGTATCGGACAGGCTGAGAGGAGAAGCTTTCTTT. The rearrangement uses TRBV20-1 and TRBJ1-1; TRBD1 matches 7 bases. There are 13 residues in the CDR3. The germline CDR1 and CDR2 sequences are DFQATT and SNEGSKA (reference sequence). Unmatched junction bases numbered 13, after V lost 7 bases and J lost 8 bases.

This clonotype was seen repeatedly, ten times or more. The rearrangement joins TRBV12-3 or TRBV12-4 to TRBJ1-5; weak D call: TRBD1 (5 bases). Trimming removed 6 bases from V and 3 bases from J, with 15 bases in between. The CDR3 runs 15 residues. In DNA form, the CDR3 reads TGTGCCAGCAGCGCAGACACAGGAATCAATCAGCCCCAGCATTTT. Its protein product is CASSADTGINQPQHF.

The chain joins TRBV19 to TRBJ2-2; 7 positions match TRBD2. Trimming at V came to 3 bases and at J to 3 bases, leaving 7 bases not matched to a gene. Germline V gene sequence: CDR1 LNHDA, CDR2 SQIVND (reference sequence). The length of the CDR3 is 16 residues. CDR3 sequence: CASSILPSGYTGELFF. The CDR3 coding sequence is TGTGCCAGTAGTATCCTGCCTAGCGGATACACCGGGGAGCTGTTTTTT.

V and J are TRBV5-1 and TRBJ1-3; 8 bases agree with TRBD1. This CDR3 has 15 residues. V lost 6 bases, J lost 0 bases, and 5 bases stayed unmatched. Germline V gene lookup returns CDR1 SGHRS and CDR2 YFSETQ. DNA for the CDR3: TGCGCCAGCAAGGCAGGGGGCATCTCTGGAAACACCATATATTTT. It translates to CASKAGGISGNTIYF.

This rearrangement joins TRBV4-3 to TRBJ1-6; D perhaps matches TRBD1 (5 bases). Germline loops: CDR1 LGHNA, CDR2 YSLEER. The V and J ends lost 4 bases and 8 bases respectively, with 18 bases between them. This CDR3 spans 16 amino acids. Written as DNA, the CDR3 is TGCGCCAGCAGCCCGAAAATAAGAGGGGAGGATTCACCCCTCCACTTT. This codes for CASSPKIRGEDSPLHF.

This clonotype showed up just once. V usage is TRBV9 and J usage is TRBJ2-5; 12 bases align to TRBD1. Germline-derived CDR1 and CDR2 are SGDLS and YYNGEE. The V segment lost 2 bases and the J segment 5 bases; nucleotides outside the gene matches: 4. The CDR3 runs 15 residues. CDR3 amino acids: CASSVGTGGEETQYF. The CDR3 DNA is TGTGCCAGCAGCGTCGGGACAGGGGGCGAGGAGACCCAGTACTTC.